Each of the 29 T cell receptor beta chains below was sequenced from the same sample in a study of T cells after posttransplantation cyclophosphamide. Cyclophosphamide on days +3 and +4 followed busulfan-fludarabine conditioning and a marrow graft. The table came from immunoSEQ multiplex PCR; TCRdb's copy has only in-frame clones and leaves some out. The profile shows 9,000 to 13,000 clones, roughly 80% of them singletons. Sequencing used PBMCs, obtained approximately 1,900 days after allogeneic stem cell transplant with posttransplant cyclophosphamide. The receptors shown here come from a female patient between 50 and 59 years old who received an allogeneic stem cell transplant from a related donor, was CMV-positive, and had no GVHD. T cells may partly derive from the graft donor.

The chain couples TRBV5-1 to TRBJ2-7; 10 nucleotides agree with TRBD2. The CDR3 has 14 amino acids. Germline V lookup: CDR1 SGHRS, CDR2 YFSETQ. With V trimmed by 3 bases and J by 3 bases, 3 bases remained unmatched. CDR3 residues: CASSSLAGDYEQYF. The DNA of the CDR3 is TGCGCCAGCAGCTCCCTAGCGGGAGACTACGAGCAGTACTTC.

This clone was picked up one time. The chain joins TRBV6-5 to TRBJ2-1; TRBD1 agrees at 7 bases. Germline V CDR1 and CDR2: MNHEY, SVGAGI. The CDR3 runs to 14 residues. After removal of 2 bases from V and 4 bases from J, the junction contained 2 bases not matched to a gene. The CDR3 nucleotides read TGTGCCAGCAGTTACAGGGGGCAATACAATGAGCAGTTCTTC. It translates to CASSYRGQYNEQFF.

In its sample, this clone was seen a few times. The J gene is TRBJ1-2, the V gene TRBV10-3; TRBD1 aligns across 10 bases. After removal of 5 bases from V and 3 bases from J, the junction contained 6 bases not matched to a gene. The germline gives CDR1 ENHRY, CDR2 SYGVKD. The CDR3 is 15 amino acids. CDR3: CAISPGTGDDYGYTF. The CDR3 bases are TGTGCCATCAGTCCCGGGACAGGGGATGACTATGGCTACACCTTC.

The chain combines TRBV6-5 with TRBJ1-5; D might be TRBD1 (6 bases). Germline V lookup: CDR1 MNHEY, CDR2 SVGAGI. V was clipped by 5 bases and J by 1 base, with 12 bases between them. The CDR3 length is 15 residues. The CDR3 here is CASSPWGGSNQPQHF. CDR3 nucleotides: TGTGCCAGCAGTCCCTGGGGGGGCAGCAATCAGCCCCAGCATTTT.

The chain employs TRBV30 and TRBJ2-3; D is possibly TRBD2 (5 bases). Germline V gives CDR1 GTSNPN, CDR2 SVGIG (reference sequence). V lost 5 bases to trimming and J lost 12 bases, with 15 bases between them. The CDR3 spans 11 residues. CDR3 coding DNA: TGTGCCTGGTCCACCGAGCGGTCTCAGTATTTT. Amino acid sequence: CAWSTERSQYF.

The gene calls are TRBV21-1 and TRBJ2-6; the tabulated D call, TRBD1, remains unverified against the DNA. TRBV21-1 is deemed a pseudogene. CDR3 length equals 18 residues. The CDR3 nucleotides read TGTGCCAGCAGGATACATGACAGGGAAGGCTCTGGGGCCAACGTCCTGACTTTC. Protein product: CASRIHDREGSGANVLTF.

This chain joins TRBV19 and TRBJ1-1, with D possibly matching TRBD1 (5 bases). Trimming removed 4 bases from V and 4 bases from J, with 19 bases in between. The germline CDR1 and CDR2 sequences are LNHDA and SQIVND (reference sequence). The CDR3 contains 16 residues. Here the CDR3 reads CASSNGRGVVGTEAFF. CDR3 sequence (DNA): TGTGCCAGTAGTAACGGTAGGGGTGTTGTGGGCACTGAAGCTTTCTTT.

This rearrangement joins TRBV11-3 to TRBJ2-1; perhaps TRBD2 as D (6 bases). Germline assignment: CDR1 SGHNT and CDR2 YENEEA. CDR3 length: 14 amino acids. Trimming pared 5 bases from V and 5 bases from J, leaving 13 bases between. The chain's CDR3 is CASSRELLDNEQFF. DNA for the CDR3: TGTGCCAGCAGCCGGGAGTTATTAGACAATGAGCAGTTCTTC.

V gene TRBV7-2 combines with J gene TRBJ2-1; the match to TRBD2 covers 7 bases. The CDR3 spans 16 residues. Germline CDR1 is SGHTA and CDR2 is FQGNSA. Trimming cost V 6 bases and J 9 bases; bases outside gene matches: 17. The CDR3 region is CASSPPIRAGAVEQFF. DNA of the CDR3: TGTGCCAGCAGTCCCCCTATACGGGCGGGAGCCGTTGAGCAGTTCTTC.

This chain links TRBV7-9 with TRBJ2-2, with D possibly matching TRBD1 (5 bases). CDR1 is SEHNR, CDR2 FQNEAQ, per germline (reference sequence). The CDR3 sequence is 16 residues long. The V end lost 3 bases, the J end lost 7 bases, and 18 bases lay between the germline ends. The CDR3 protein is CASSFRVHLENGELFF. The CDR3 DNA reads TGTGCCAGCAGCTTCAGGGTCCACCTAGAAAACGGGGAGCTGTTTTTT.

This CDR3 reads CASSFGSGTGNIQYF. In DNA, the CDR3 is TGTGCCAGCAGCTTCGGTAGCGGGACTGGAAACATTCAGTACTTC. The chain couples TRBV7-2 to TRBJ2-4; TRBD2 matches at 8 bases. With 3 bases clipped from V and 6 bases from J, the junction kept 7 bases outside the gene matches. The CDR3 is 15 residues long. CDR1 and CDR2 from the germline V gene are SGHTA and FQGNSA.

The V call is TRBV2, the J call TRBJ2-1; possibly TRBD1 for D (6 bases). CDR3 length: 11 residues. The germline V gene encodes CDR1 SNHLY and CDR2 FYNNEI. V gave up 8 bases and J gave up 10 bases, with 12 bases separating them. CDR3 sequence: CASQGTGEQFF. The DNA for the CDR3 is TGTGCCAGCCAGGGGACGGGGGAGCAGTTCTTC.

The rearrangement uses TRBV11-3 and TRBJ2-3, with D possibly being TRBD1 (5 bases). The V end lost 0 bases, the J end lost 8 bases, and 9 bases lay between the germline ends. The CDR3 runs to 13 residues. Germline V gene lookup returns CDR1 SGHNT and CDR2 YENEEA. The CDR3 here is CASSLDIQGTQYF. In DNA, the CDR3 is TGTGCCAGCAGCTTAGATATTCAGGGTACGCAGTATTTT. The variable domain in full, completed from reference TRBV11-3 and TRBJ2-3, reads EAGVVQSPRYKIIEKKQPVAFWCNPISGHNTLYWYLQNLGQGPELLIRYENEEAVDDSQLPKDRFSAERLKGVDSTLKIQPAELGDSAVYLCASSLDIQGTQYFGPGTRLTVL.

The rearrangement joins TRBV6-4 to TRBJ2-1, with D possibly TRBD1 on 5 matching bases. The ends were cut back, 5 bases at V and 5 bases at J, with 16 bases in the middle. Germline V gives CDR1 MRHNA, CDR2 SNTAGT. The CDR3 loop spans 15 amino acids. The CDR3 DNA follows: TGTGCCAGCAGTTTGAAACAGGAAGGGAACAATGAGCAGTTCTTC. Its protein product is CASSLKQEGNNEQFF.

The V gene is TRBV19, the J gene TRBJ2-1; 9 bases map to TRBD2. The CDR3 is made up of 16 amino acids. Germline CDR1 is LNHDA and CDR2 is SQIVND (reference sequence). The junction had 13 bases not matched to a gene; V was cut back by 8 bases and J by 5 bases. Written as DNA, the CDR3 is TGTGCCAGTGGGGCTGGGGCGGGAGGGTATAACAATGAGCAGTTCTTC. It translates to CASGAGAGGYNNEQFF. The full variable domain, its missing parts supplied by reference TRBV19 and TRBJ2-1, is DGGITQSPKYLFRKEGQNVTLSCEQNLNHDAMYWYRQDPGQGLRLIYYSQIVNDFQKGDIAEGYSVSREKKESFPLTVTSAQKNPTAFYLCASGAGAGGYNNEQFFGPGTRLTVL.

The V and J genes are TRBV5-1 and TRBJ2-7; 7 bases match TRBD2. The CDR3 covers 15 residues. The germline CDR1 and CDR2 sequences are SGHRS and YFSETQ. The V and J ends lost 4 bases and 1 base, in that order; junction bases with no gene match: 8. The CDR3 is CASSPTGLRSYEQYF. The CDR3 DNA reads TGCGCCAGCAGCCCTACGGGACTACGATCCTACGAGCAGTACTTC.

The rearrangement links TRBV7-9 to TRBJ2-1; tentatively, D is TRBD1 (5 bases). Trimming pared 1 base from V and 14 bases from J, leaving 15 bases between. The CDR3 consists of 13 residues. CDR1 is SEHNR and CDR2 is FQNEAQ in the germline V gene (reference sequence). The CDR3 sequence: CASSLDRLQRKFF. The CDR3 nucleotides are TGTGCCAGCAGCTTAGACAGGCTCCAGCGTAAGTTCTTC.

V is TRBV10-3 and J is TRBJ2-3, with TRBD1 identical over 11 bases. CDR3 length: 15 residues. The germline V gene encodes CDR1 ENHRY and CDR2 SYGVKD. With 6 bases clipped from V and 4 bases from J, the junction kept 6 bases outside the gene matches. The CDR3 region is CAIRGDRGDADTQYF. In nucleotides, the CDR3 is TGTGCCATCAGAGGGGACAGGGGGGACGCAGATACGCAGTATTTT.

The chain links TRBV18 to TRBJ2-2; TRBD2 agrees at 7 bases. Germline V gene sequence: CDR1 KGHSH, CDR2 LQKENI. CDR3 length: 17 amino acids. J lost 1 base, V lost 6 bases, and 11 bases had no gene match. The CDR3 is CASSPRLASGNTGELFF. The CDR3 coding sequence is TGTGCCAGCTCCCCGCGGTTGGCTAGCGGGAACACCGGGGAGCTGTTTTTT.

This chain links TRBV19 with TRBJ1-5, with TRBD1 identical over 7 bases. CDR1 is LNHDA and CDR2 is SQIVND in the germline V gene (reference sequence). The J segment lost 4 bases and the V segment lost 3 bases, leaving 12 bases of the junction unmatched. CDR3 length: 17 residues. The CDR3 coding sequence is TGTGCCAGTAGTATCGGGTCTTGGACAGGTCTAAATCAGCCCCAGCATTTT. Translation gives CASSIGSWTGLNQPQHF.

The genes are TRBV2 and TRBJ1-4; possibly TRBD1 for D (6 bases). With 7 bases removed from V and 6 bases from J, the gap between germline ends came to 15 bases. The CDR3 loop spans 14 amino acids. CDR1 and CDR2 (germline): SNHLY, FYNNEI. The CDR3 sequence is CASISNRDDEKLFF. The CDR3 nucleotides read TGTGCCAGCATCTCAAACAGGGATGATGAAAAACTGTTTTTT.

V is TRBV5-1 and J is TRBJ2-7; TRBD2 might be the D (6 bases). The CDR3 runs 15 residues. The germline V and J ends were trimmed by 5 bases and 4 bases, with 19 bases remaining between them. The germline CDR1 and CDR2 sequences are SGHRS and YFSETQ. The CDR3 DNA sequence: TGCGCCAGCAGTCAAACGGGGACTCGGGGTTACGAGCAGTACTTC. It encodes CASSQTGTRGYEQYF.

J is TRBJ2-1 and V is TRBV15; 10 bases map to TRBD2. Germline V gene data show CDR1 as LNHNV and CDR2 as YYDKDF (reference sequence). The CDR3 is 15 amino acids. Losses at the gene ends were 1 base for V and 10 bases for J; bases not matched to a gene: 7. CDR3 in DNA: TGTGCCACCAGCAGAGGGCTAGCGGGAGTGGGAGAGCAGTTCTTC. It translates to CATSRGLAGVGEQFF.

The CDR3 DNA reads as TGTGCCAGTAGTCCCGGACTAGCGGGAGGGGGGGAGCAGTACTTC. It yields the protein CASSPGLAGGGEQYF. This sequence joins TRBV19 and TRBJ2-7, with 15 bases that match TRBD2. The CDR3 has 15 amino acids. J lost 7 bases, V lost 5 bases, and 6 bases had no gene match. Germline V lookup: CDR1 LNHDA, CDR2 SQIVND (reference sequence).

The gene calls are TRBV18 and TRBJ1-1; D remains ambiguous. Germline-derived CDR1 and CDR2 are KGHSH and LQKENI. Trimming shortened V by 1 base and J by 1 base, and 7 bases separated the two germline ends. The CDR3 totals 14 residues. The CDR3, as DNA: TGTGCCAGCTCACCACTGACGGGGAACACTGAAGCTTTCTTT. Its translation: CASSPLTGNTEAFF.

V usage is TRBV29-1 and J usage is TRBJ2-1, with 8 positions matching TRBD2. There are 12 residues in the CDR3. The germline V gene encodes CDR1 SQVTM and CDR2 ANQGSEA. Trimming took 2 bases from V and 15 from J; bases not matched to a gene: 9. The CDR3 sequence: CSVERASGGPFF. The DNA for the CDR3 is TGCAGCGTTGAACGGGCCTCGGGGGGGCCGTTCTTC.

The chain employs TRBV19 and TRBJ2-5; 7 nucleotides match TRBD2. The CDR3 has 15 residues. The V gene's germline CDR1 is LNHDA and CDR2 SQIVND (reference sequence). The V gene end was trimmed by 2 bases and the J gene end by 5 bases; junction bases not matched to a gene: 8. CDR3 residues: CASSILPAGDETQYF. The DNA of the CDR3 is TGTGCCAGTAGTATACTCCCTGCGGGAGATGAGACCCAGTACTTC.

The chain uses TRBV6-6 and TRBJ1-1; TRBD1 is a possible D gene (6 bases). The germline V and J ends were trimmed by 8 bases and 1 base, with 14 bases remaining between them. Germline assignment: CDR1 MNHNY and CDR2 SVGAGI (reference sequence). The CDR3 runs 14 residues. The DNA of the CDR3 is TGTGCCAGCCAGGGGCGGCATGAGAACACTGAAGCTTTCTTT. It translates to CASQGRHENTEAFF.

The chain is built from TRBV6-5 and TRBJ2-7, with 11 bases identical to TRBD1. Germline V gene data show CDR1 as MNHEY and CDR2 as SVGAGI. The ends lost 5 bases at V and 6 bases at J; junction bases unmatched: 9. The CDR3 loop spans 15 amino acids. Written as DNA, the CDR3 is TGTGCCAGCAGTCAACATGGACAGGGGGCCAGCGAGCAGTACTTC. This codes for CASSQHGQGASEQYF.